This T cell receptor beta chain appears in the sequencing data of a study of graft-versus-host responses after intestinal transplantation. Across the study: Recipients were given multivisceral, liver-intestinal, or isolated intestinal transplants. Anti-thymocyte globulin served as induction for all recipients, who then took tacrolimus and steroids for around 3 years.

As regards this clone: What it recognizes is unknown.

Study-level findings and limits: Among recipient marrow samples, GvH clones were found; some appeared first in ileum or blood.

Method: immunoSEQ multiplex PCR; TCRdb's copy keeps in-frame clones and lacks some. Counted here are under 150,000 clones, roughly 95% occurring once; the ten biggest clones make up roughly 3%. The sample consisted of unstimulated CD8+ T cells sorted from spleen or lymph node cells, taken before intestinal transplant. The TCR was taken from a human donor who received an intestinal transplant.

CDR3 nucleotides: TGCGCCAGCAGCCAAGAATCAGTCGGCTGGGAGCAGTACTTC. Its translation is CASSQESVGWEQYF. The V call is TRBV4-3, the J call TRBJ2-7; D not resolved. V lost 0 bases and J lost 7, with 13 bases in between. There are 14 residues in the CDR3. The V gene's germline CDR1 is LGHNA and CDR2 YSLEER.